This TCR beta chain was sequenced for a study of T cells after yellow fever vaccination. TCRdb re-derived calls from the 5' RACE reads in MiXCR, one entry per CDR3 protein. The top ten hold around 14% of the sample, which has about 630,000 distinct CDR3 sequences, around 12% seen once. In this sample, this clonotype turned up many times. V lost 1 base and J lost 7, with 13 bases in between. The CDR3 consists of 14 residues. Germline values: CDR1 LGHNA, CDR2 YSLEER. The rearrangement links TRBV4-3 to TRBJ1-2, with D possibly matching TRBD1 (6 bases). The sequencing here drew on PBMCs, taken on the day of the yellow fever booster vaccination. The TCR was taken from a man aged 30 to 39 who received the YFV17D yellow fever vaccine. CDR3 in DNA: TGCGCCAGCAGCCAAGTATTGGGGGCGATTGGCTACACCTTC. Protein sequence: CASSQVLGAIGYTF.